This T cell receptor (beta chain) originates from a study of blood T cells in healthy people across ages. Study-level findings and limits: Diversity figures based on one million T cells were deemed too low. Both naive CD4+ cell counts and diversity were greater in long-lived donors than in aged donors.

This clonotype was seen a few times. Its cognate antigen is unknown. Together with a sample-barcoded 5' primer, a J-beta primer mix was included in a second PCR lasting roughly 7 to 11 cycles. In TCRdb, the 5' RACE reads were re-called with MiXCR into one record per CDR3 protein. Of just over 800,000 distinct CDR3 sequences listed, 62% were seen once; the top ten hold 25% to 30%. V was cut by 2 bases and J by 0 bases, with 2 bases left in between. Germline CDR1 reads DFQATT; CDR2 reads SNEGSKA (reference sequence). The CDR3 is made up of 13 amino acids. Total RNA, at least 6 micrograms per sample, was extracted from PBMCs.

Sequences were obtained from blood. The sequence was collected from a man aged 25-40 years in good health. The J gene is TRBJ1-6, the V gene TRBV20-1, with D unclear. CDR3: CSARPSYNSPLHF. The CDR3 nucleotides read TGCAGTGCTAGACCCTCCTATAATTCACCCCTCCACTTT.